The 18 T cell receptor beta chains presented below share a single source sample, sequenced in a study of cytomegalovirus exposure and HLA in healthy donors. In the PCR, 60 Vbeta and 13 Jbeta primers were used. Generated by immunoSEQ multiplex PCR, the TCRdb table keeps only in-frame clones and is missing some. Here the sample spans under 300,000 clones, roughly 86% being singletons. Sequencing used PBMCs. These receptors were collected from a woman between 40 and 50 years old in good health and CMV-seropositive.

This chain's CDR3 is CASSQDLDRANEQFF. The CDR3 DNA sequence: TGCGCCAGCAGCCAAGATTTAGACAGGGCGAATGAGCAGTTCTTC. The chain joins TRBV4-3 to TRBJ2-1; 7 bases are shared with TRBD1. V was clipped by 0 bases and J by 7 bases; unmatched bases: 6. Germline CDR1 LGHNA, CDR2 YSLEER. The CDR3 runs to 15 residues.

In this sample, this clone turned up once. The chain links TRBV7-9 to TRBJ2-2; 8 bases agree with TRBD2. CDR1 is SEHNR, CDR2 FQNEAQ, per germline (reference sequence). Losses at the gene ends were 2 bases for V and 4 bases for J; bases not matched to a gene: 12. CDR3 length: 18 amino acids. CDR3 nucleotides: TGTGCCAGCAGCTTACAGGCTAGCGGGTTCGTTAGCACCGGGGAGCTGTTTTTT. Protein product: CASSLQASGFVSTGELFF.

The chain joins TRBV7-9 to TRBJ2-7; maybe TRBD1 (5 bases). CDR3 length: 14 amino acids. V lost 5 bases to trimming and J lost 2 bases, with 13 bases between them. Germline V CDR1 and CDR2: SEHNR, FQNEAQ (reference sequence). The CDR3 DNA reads TGTGCCAGCAGCGTACAGGACAACCCCTACGAGCAGTACTTC. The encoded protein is CASSVQDNPYEQYF.

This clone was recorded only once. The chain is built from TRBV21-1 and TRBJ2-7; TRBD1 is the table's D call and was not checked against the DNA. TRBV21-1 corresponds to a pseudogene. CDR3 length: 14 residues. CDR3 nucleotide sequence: TGTGCCAGCAGCAAAAGGGGGAACTCCTACGAGCAGTACTTC. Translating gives CASSKRGNSYEQYF.

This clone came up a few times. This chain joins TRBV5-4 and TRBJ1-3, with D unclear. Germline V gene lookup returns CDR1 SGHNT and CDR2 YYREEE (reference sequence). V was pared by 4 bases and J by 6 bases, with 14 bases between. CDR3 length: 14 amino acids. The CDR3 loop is CASSAVGEENTIYF. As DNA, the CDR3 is TGTGCCAGCAGCGCCGTTGGGGAGGAAAACACCATATATTTT.

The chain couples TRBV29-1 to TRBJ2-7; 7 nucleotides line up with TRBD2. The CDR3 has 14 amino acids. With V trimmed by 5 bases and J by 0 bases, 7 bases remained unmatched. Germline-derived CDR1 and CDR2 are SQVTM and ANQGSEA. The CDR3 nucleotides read TGCAGCGTTTTGATGGCTAGCGGCTCCTACGAGCAGTACTTC. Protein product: CSVLMASGSYEQYF.

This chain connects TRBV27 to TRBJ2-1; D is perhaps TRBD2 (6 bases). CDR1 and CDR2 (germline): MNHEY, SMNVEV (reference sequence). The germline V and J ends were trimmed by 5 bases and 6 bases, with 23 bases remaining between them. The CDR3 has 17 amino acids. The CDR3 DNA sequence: TGTGCCAGCAGTCTCAACCTTCAGGGATTCGGGAGCAATGAGCAGTTCTTC. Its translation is CASSLNLQGFGSNEQFF.

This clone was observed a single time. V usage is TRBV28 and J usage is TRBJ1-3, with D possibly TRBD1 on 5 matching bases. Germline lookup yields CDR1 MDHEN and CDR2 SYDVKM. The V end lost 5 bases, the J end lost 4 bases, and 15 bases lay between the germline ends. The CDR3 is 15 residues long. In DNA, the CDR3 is TGTGCCAGCAGTCATGGGGGACTCTTAGGAAACACCATATATTTT. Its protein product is CASSHGGLLGNTIYF.

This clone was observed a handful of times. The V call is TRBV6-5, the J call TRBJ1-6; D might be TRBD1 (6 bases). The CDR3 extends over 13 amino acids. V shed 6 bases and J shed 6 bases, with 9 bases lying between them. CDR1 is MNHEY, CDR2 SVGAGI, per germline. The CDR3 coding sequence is TGTGCCAGCAGCTTCAGGGGTAATTCACCCCTCCACTTT. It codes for CASSFRGNSPLHF.

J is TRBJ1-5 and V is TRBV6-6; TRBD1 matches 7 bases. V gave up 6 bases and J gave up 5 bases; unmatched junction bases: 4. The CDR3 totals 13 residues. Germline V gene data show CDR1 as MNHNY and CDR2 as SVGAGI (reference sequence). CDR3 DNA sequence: TGTGCCAGCAGAGGACAGGAATATCAGCCCCAGCATTTT. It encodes CASRGQEYQPQHF.

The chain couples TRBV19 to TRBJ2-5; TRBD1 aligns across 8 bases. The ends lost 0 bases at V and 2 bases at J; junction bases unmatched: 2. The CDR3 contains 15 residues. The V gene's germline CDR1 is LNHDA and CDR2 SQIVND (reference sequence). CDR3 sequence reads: CASSIDGTGQETQYF. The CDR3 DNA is TGTGCCAGTAGTATAGATGGGACAGGTCAAGAGACCCAGTACTTC. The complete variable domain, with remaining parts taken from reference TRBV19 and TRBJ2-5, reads DGGITQSPKYLFRKEGQNVTLSCEQNLNHDAMYWYRQDPGQGLRLIYYSQIVNDFQKGDIAEGYSVSREKKESFPLTVTSAQKNPTAFYLCASSIDGTGQETQYFGPGTRLLVL.

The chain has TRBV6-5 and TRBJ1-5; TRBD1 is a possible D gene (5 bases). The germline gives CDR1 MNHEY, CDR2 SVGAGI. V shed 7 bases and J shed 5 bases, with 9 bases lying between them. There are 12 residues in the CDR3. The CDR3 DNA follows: TGTGCCAGCACCACCAGGGATCAGCCCCAGCATTTT. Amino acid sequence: CASTTRDQPQHF.

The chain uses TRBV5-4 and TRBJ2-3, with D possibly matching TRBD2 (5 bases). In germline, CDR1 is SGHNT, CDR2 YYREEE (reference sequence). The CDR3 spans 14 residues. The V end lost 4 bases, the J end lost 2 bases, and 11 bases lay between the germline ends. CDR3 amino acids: CASSLGGPTDTQYF. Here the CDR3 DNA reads TGTGCCAGCAGCCTCGGCGGGCCCACAGATACGCAGTATTTT.

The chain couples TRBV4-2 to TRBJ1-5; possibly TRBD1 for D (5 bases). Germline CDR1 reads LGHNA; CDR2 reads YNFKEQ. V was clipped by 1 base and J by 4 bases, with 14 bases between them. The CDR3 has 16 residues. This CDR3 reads CASSQGSQGPNQPQHF. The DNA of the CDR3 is TGTGCCAGCAGCCAAGGTTCTCAGGGTCCTAATCAGCCCCAGCATTTT.

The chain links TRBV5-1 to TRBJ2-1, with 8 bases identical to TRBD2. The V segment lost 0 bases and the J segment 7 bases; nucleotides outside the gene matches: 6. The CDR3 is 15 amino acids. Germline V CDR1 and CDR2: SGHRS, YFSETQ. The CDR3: CASSLAGLGSNEQFF. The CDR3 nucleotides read TGCGCCAGCAGCTTGGCGGGACTAGGTTCAAATGAGCAGTTCTTC. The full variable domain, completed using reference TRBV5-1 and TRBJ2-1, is KAGVTQTPRYLIKTRGQQVTLSCSPISGHRSVSWYQQTPGQGLQFLFEYFSETQRNKGNFPGRFSGRQFSNSRSEMNVSTLELGDSALYLCASSLAGLGSNEQFFGPGTRLTVL.

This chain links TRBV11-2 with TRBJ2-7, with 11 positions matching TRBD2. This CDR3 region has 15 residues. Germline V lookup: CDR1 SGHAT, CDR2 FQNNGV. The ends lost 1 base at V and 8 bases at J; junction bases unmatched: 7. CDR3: CASSLVETSGMKQYF. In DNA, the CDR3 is TGTGCCAGCAGCTTAGTAGAGACTAGCGGGATGAAGCAGTACTTC.

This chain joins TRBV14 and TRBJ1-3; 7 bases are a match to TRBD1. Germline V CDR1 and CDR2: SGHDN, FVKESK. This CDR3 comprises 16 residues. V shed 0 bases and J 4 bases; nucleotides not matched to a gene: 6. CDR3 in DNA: TGTGCCAGCAGCCAAGATCTTCCAGGGGGAGGAAACACCATATATTTT. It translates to CASSQDLPGGGNTIYF.

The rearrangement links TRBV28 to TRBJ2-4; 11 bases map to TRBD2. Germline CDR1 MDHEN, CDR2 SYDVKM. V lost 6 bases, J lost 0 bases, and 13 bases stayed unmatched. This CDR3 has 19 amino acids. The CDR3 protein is CASSLISSGRKGAKNIQYF. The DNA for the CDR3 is TGTGCCAGCAGCCTAATCTCTAGCGGGAGGAAGGGAGCCAAAAACATTCAGTACTTC. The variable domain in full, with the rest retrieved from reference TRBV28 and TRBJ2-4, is DVKVTQSSRYLVKRTGEKVFLECVQDMDHENMFWYRQDPGLGLRLIYFSYDVKMKEKGDIPEGYSVSREKKERFSLILESASTNQTSMYLCASSLISSGRKGAKNIQYFGAGTRLSVL.